The next 29 T cell receptor beta chains were all read from a single sample in a study of T cells in Graves' hyperthyroidism and ophthalmopathy. Amplification of TCR beta CDR3 regions used RNA as the template. During a first-round RT-PCR of the TCR CDR3, the HTBI primer set was used. TCRdb independently ran MiXCR on the multiplex PCR reads; one entry per CDR3 protein. The sample has 560,000 or so distinct CDR3 sequences; 40% to 55% are singletons. The specimen sequenced was peripheral blood or thyroid tissue (not recorded which). The receptors were gathered from a woman in her late teens or twenties with Graves' hyperthyroidism.

This chain uses TRBV4-2 with TRBJ2-7; D is perhaps TRBD1 (6 bases). The CDR3 runs to 14 residues. Trimming cost V 1 base and J 0 bases, with 7 bases left between them. The V gene's germline CDR1 is LGHNA and CDR2 YNFKEQ. The DNA of the CDR3 is TGTGCCAGCAGCCAAGGGACAGACTCCTACGAGCAGTACTTC. It is translated as CASSQGTDSYEQYF.

This clonotype was detected a few times. The V call is TRBV6-5, the J call TRBJ2-7, with D unresolved. Germline lookup yields CDR1 MNHEY and CDR2 SVGAGI. Trimming pared 8 bases from V and 2 bases from J, leaving 16 bases between. This CDR3 comprises 14 residues. As DNA, the CDR3 is TGTGCCAGCGATGGCGGCTTTAAAACCTACGAGCAGTACTTC. Translation gives CASDGGFKTYEQYF.

The rearrangement links TRBV7-6 to TRBJ2-7, with D perhaps matching TRBD1 (6 bases). The V end lost 11 bases, the J end lost 0 bases, and 14 bases lay between the germline ends. CDR3 length equals 13 residues. The germline V gene encodes CDR1 SGHVS and CDR2 FNYEAQ. The CDR3: CAQGGVGSYEQYF. The DNA for the CDR3 is TGTGCCCAAGGGGGAGTGGGCTCCTACGAGCAGTACTTC.

The sample holds many counts of this clonotype. The chain couples TRBV2 to TRBJ1-5; D remains unclear. Germline-derived CDR1 and CDR2 are SNHLY and FYNNEI. CDR3 length: 13 residues. Trimming stripped 6 bases from V and 4 bases from J, with 10 bases between. This chain's CDR3 is CASRSGPNQPQHF. The CDR3 coding sequence is TGTGCCAGCAGATCGGGCCCTAATCAGCCCCAGCATTTT.

The V gene is TRBV2, the J gene TRBJ1-5; maybe TRBD1 (5 bases). The CDR3 is 11 residues long. Germline CDR1 SNHLY, CDR2 FYNNEI. The CDR3, as DNA: TGTGCTACCCAGGGTAGTCAGCCCCAGCATTTT. This gives the protein CATQGSQPQHF.

A note on this clonotype: One end of the junction varies from germline; a read error may be responsible. The V gene is TRBV7-9, the J gene TRBJ1-1; weak D call: TRBD1 (5 bases). Germline loops: CDR1 SEHNR, CDR2 FQNEAQ (reference sequence). The CDR3 has 13 residues. The CDR3 here is CASSLEGATVAFF. The CDR3 DNA reads TGTGCCAGCAGCCTAGAAGGGGCTACTGTAGCTTTCTTT.

This clonotype was observed many times. This sequence joins TRBV29-1 and TRBJ1-2; 7 bases fit TRBD1. The CDR3 has 14 amino acids. V shed 4 bases and J 1 base; nucleotides not matched to a gene: 6. Germline values: CDR1 SQVTM, CDR2 ANQGSEA. CDR3 protein: CSVGDSPSNYGYTF. CDR3 nucleotides: TGCAGCGTTGGGGACAGCCCTAGTAACTATGGCTACACCTTC.

This chain uses TRBV7-9 with TRBJ2-7; the D is unclear. The length of the CDR3 is 13 residues. CDR1 is SEHNR, CDR2 FQNEAQ, per germline (reference sequence). Trimming stripped 3 bases from V and 5 bases from J, with 11 bases between. The CDR3 spells CASSLDRSDEQYF. CDR3 sequence (DNA): TGTGCCAGCAGCTTGGATAGGTCGGACGAGCAGTACTTC.

V usage is TRBV10-3 and J usage is TRBJ1-1, with D maybe TRBD1 (5 bases). Germline V lookup: CDR1 ENHRY, CDR2 SYGVKD. This CDR3 has 13 residues. Trimming shortened V by 8 bases and J by 0 bases, and 10 bases separated the two germline ends. The CDR3 region is CAIQGPMNTEAFF. CDR3 in DNA: TGTGCCATCCAGGGACCGATGAACACTGAAGCTTTCTTT.

In the case of this clonotype: A much larger clone lies a single base off, so this may be a read error. No conserved phenylalanine or tryptophan ends this CDR3, so it is likely a read error. This chain joins TRBV15 and TRBJ1-1; unclear D gene. V lost 4 bases and J lost 6, with 15 bases in between. The CDR3 spans 14 residues. Germline CDR1 and CDR2: LNHNV and YYDKDF (reference sequence). The CDR3 region has the DNA TGTGCCACCAGCACTTCCGCTACAAGGCCTGAAGCTTTCTTA. It translates to CATSTSATRPEAFL.

The rearrangement joins TRBV24-1 to TRBJ2-5; tentatively, D is TRBD1 (6 bases). With 3 bases removed from V and 5 bases from J, the gap between germline ends came to 12 bases. Looked up from germline, CDR1 is KGHDR and CDR2 is SFDVKD. CDR3 size: 14 residues. The CDR3, as DNA: TGTGCCACCAGTGATAGGGGGATAGCGGAGACCCAGTACTTC. This encodes CATSDRGIAETQYF.

V and J are TRBV20-1 and TRBJ1-2; D gene unclear. Germline V gene sequence: CDR1 DFQATT, CDR2 SNEGSKA (reference sequence). The CDR3 has 14 amino acids. V was shortened by 5 bases and J by 7 bases, with 20 bases between the two germline ends. In nucleotides, the CDR3 is TGCAGTGCTCCTGGCGGCCTCGCCGGCGGTGGCTACACCTTC. It is translated as CSAPGGLAGGGYTF.

The chain recombines TRBV6-1 with TRBJ1-6; D remains unclear. Deletions cut 2 bases from V and 0 bases from J, with 11 bases between. Germline-derived CDR1 and CDR2 are MNHNS and SASEGT. The CDR3 length is 17 residues. The CDR3 here is CASSEYERSSYNSPLHF. The CDR3 DNA reads as TGTGCCAGCAGTGAATATGAGAGGAGCTCCTATAATTCACCCCTCCACTTT.

The rearrangement links TRBV10-3 to TRBJ1-2, with TRBD1 matching over 7 bases. CDR1 and CDR2 (germline): ENHRY, SYGVKD. This CDR3 is built from 14 residues. V dropped 5 bases and J dropped 5; count of bases not matched to a gene: 8. The chain's CDR3 is CAISFTGQDYGYTF. CDR3 sequence (DNA): TGTGCCATCAGTTTCACAGGACAGGATTATGGCTACACCTTC.

This clonotype was recorded many times. The V gene is TRBV6-5, the J gene TRBJ1-1; D uncertain. Germline V CDR1 and CDR2: MNHEY, SVGAGI. This CDR3 contains 10 residues. The V and J ends lost 8 bases and 5 bases respectively, with 6 bases between them. CDR3 nucleotides: TGTGCCAGCGGGAGGACTGAAGCTTTCTTT. This translates into CASGRTEAFF.

This chain's CDR3 is CSVEAQGARVYGYTF. In DNA form, the CDR3 reads TGCAGCGTTGAAGCGCAGGGGGCCCGGGTCTATGGCTACACCTTC. The chain joins TRBV29-1 to TRBJ1-2; 8 bases map to TRBD1. In germline, CDR1 is SQVTM, CDR2 ANQGSEA. CDR3 size: 15 residues. Trimming cost V 1 base and J 4 bases; bases outside gene matches: 8.

This clonotype was picked up a small number of times. V and J are TRBV7-8 and TRBJ1-2; D perhaps matches TRBD1 (5 bases). V lost 2 bases and J lost 0, with 10 bases in between. This CDR3 has 15 residues. In germline, CDR1 is SGHVS, CDR2 FQNEAQ. The CDR3 sequence: CASSLSAGPNYGYTF. CDR3 nucleotide sequence: TGTGCCAGCAGCTTATCTGCAGGGCCTAACTATGGCTACACCTTC.

In its sample, this clonotype was seen many times. The V call is TRBV24-1, the J call TRBJ1-5; D perhaps matches TRBD1 (5 bases). This CDR3 contains 13 residues. Trimming took 7 bases from V and 2 from J, leaving 8 bases between them. The germline V gene has CDR1 KGHDR and CDR2 SFDVKD. The CDR3 region is CATRGGGNQPQHF. CDR3 sequence (DNA): TGTGCCACCAGAGGAGGGGGCAATCAGCCCCAGCATTTT.

Notes on this clonotype: A single base separates this from a much larger clone, so it may be a read error. The genes are TRBV7-2 and TRBJ2-7; D not certain. With 7 bases removed from V and 7 bases from J, the gap between germline ends came to 14 bases. Germline V gives CDR1 SGHTA, CDR2 FQGNSA. CDR3 length: 12 amino acids. The CDR3 spells CASTTDQMEQYF. Here the CDR3 DNA reads TGTGCCAGCACCACCGATCAGATGGAGCAGTACTTC.

This chain joins TRBV7-2 and TRBJ2-7, with 13 bases matching TRBD2. The CDR3 is made up of 16 amino acids. Germline trimming cut 5 bases from V and 6 bases from J; bases unmatched to any gene: 10. Germline V gene lookup returns CDR1 SGHTA and CDR2 FQGNSA. The CDR3 reads CASSPLRTSGSGEQYF. The CDR3 nucleotides are TGTGCCAGCAGCCCCCTCCGGACTAGCGGGAGCGGCGAGCAGTACTTC.

The chain is built from TRBV20-1 and TRBJ1-2, with D unresolved. CDR3 size: 11 residues. Germline CDR1 and CDR2: DFQATT and SNEGSKA (reference sequence). The CDR3 loop reads CSSWGGYGYTF. CDR3 sequence (DNA): TGCAGCTCATGGGGTGGGTATGGCTACACCTTC.

This clonotype was recorded a few times. This rearrangement joins TRBV19 to TRBJ1-1, with D perhaps matching TRBD1 (6 bases). Germline V gene data show CDR1 as LNHDA and CDR2 as SQIVND (reference sequence). The CDR3 runs 13 residues. The ends were cut back, 6 bases at V and 3 bases at J, with 11 bases in the middle. CDR3 in amino acids: CASRGTTHTEAFF. The CDR3 coding sequence is TGTGCCAGTAGAGGGACAACCCACACTGAAGCTTTCTTT. Full variable domain (outside the CDR3, taken from reference TRBV19 and TRBJ1-1): DGGITQSPKYLFRKEGQNVTLSCEQNLNHDAMYWYRQDPGQGLRLIYYSQIVNDFQKGDIAEGYSVSREKKESFPLTVTSAQKNPTAFYLCASRGTTHTEAFFGQGTRLTVV.

The chain couples TRBV25-1 to TRBJ2-7; tentative D call: TRBD2 (5 bases). Per germline, CDR1 MGHDK and CDR2 SYGVNS. This CDR3 has 13 amino acids. Trimming took off 11 bases at V and 1 base at J, with 15 bases between the two ends. The CDR3 DNA sequence: TGTGCCCTGGAGGACGAAGGTTCCTACGAGCAGTACTTC. Translation: CALEDEGSYEQYF.

This clonotype was counted ten times or more. V and J are TRBV7-6 and TRBJ2-7; D is unresolved. The germline V gene encodes CDR1 SGHVS and CDR2 FNYEAQ. V lost 5 bases and J lost 2, with 13 bases in between. CDR3 length equals 14 residues. This CDR3 reads CASSISPATYEQYF. DNA for the CDR3: TGTGCCAGCAGCATTTCCCCGGCGACCTACGAGCAGTACTTC.

This clonotype was detected a few times. The gene calls are TRBV6-5 and TRBJ1-6, with a tentative D call TRBD1 (5 bases). The germline gives CDR1 MNHEY, CDR2 SVGAGI. There are 15 residues in the CDR3. The V gene lost 2 bases and the J gene lost 8 bases, with 13 bases spanning the gap. The CDR3: CASSYEGGTYSPLHF. As DNA, the CDR3 is TGTGCCAGCAGTTACGAGGGAGGGACTTATTCACCCCTCCACTTT.

The chain has TRBV2 and TRBJ2-5; possibly TRBD1 or TRBD2 for D (5 bases each). Germline lookup yields CDR1 SNHLY and CDR2 FYNNEI. Trimming shortened V by 6 bases and J by 3 bases, and 11 bases separated the two germline ends. CDR3 length: 13 residues. The chain's CDR3 is CASRSRGEETQYF. CDR3 nucleotide sequence: TGTGCCAGCAGGTCGAGGGGCGAAGAGACCCAGTACTTC.

This clonotype was counted many times. The genes are TRBV2 and TRBJ2-2; perhaps TRBD1 as D (6 bases). This CDR3 is built from 15 residues. Per germline, CDR1 SNHLY and CDR2 FYNNEI. V gave up 6 bases and J gave up 7 bases, with 18 bases separating them. The CDR3 here is CASSAGVWTYGELFF. In DNA form, the CDR3 reads TGTGCCAGCAGCGCAGGGGTATGGACTTACGGGGAGCTGTTTTTT.

This clonotype was seen a few times. V is TRBV10-3 and J is TRBJ2-3; 12 nucleotides line up with TRBD2. CDR3 length equals 15 residues. V lost 0 bases and J lost 6; bases outside the gene matches: 1. The germline CDR1 and CDR2 sequences are ENHRY and SYGVKD. CDR3 loop: CAISESLAGGDTQYF. The CDR3 coding sequence is TGTGCCATCAGTGAGTCACTAGCGGGAGGTGATACGCAGTATTTT.

The J gene is TRBJ1-5, the V gene TRBV7-9; 10 bases align to TRBD1. The germline V gene has CDR1 SEHNR and CDR2 FQNEAQ (reference sequence). The length of the CDR3 is 14 residues. V gave up 5 bases and J gave up 7 bases; unmatched junction bases: 5. CDR3 sequence: CASSQGQGWQPQHF. DNA of the CDR3: TGTGCCAGCAGCCAGGGACAGGGGTGGCAGCCCCAGCATTTT.